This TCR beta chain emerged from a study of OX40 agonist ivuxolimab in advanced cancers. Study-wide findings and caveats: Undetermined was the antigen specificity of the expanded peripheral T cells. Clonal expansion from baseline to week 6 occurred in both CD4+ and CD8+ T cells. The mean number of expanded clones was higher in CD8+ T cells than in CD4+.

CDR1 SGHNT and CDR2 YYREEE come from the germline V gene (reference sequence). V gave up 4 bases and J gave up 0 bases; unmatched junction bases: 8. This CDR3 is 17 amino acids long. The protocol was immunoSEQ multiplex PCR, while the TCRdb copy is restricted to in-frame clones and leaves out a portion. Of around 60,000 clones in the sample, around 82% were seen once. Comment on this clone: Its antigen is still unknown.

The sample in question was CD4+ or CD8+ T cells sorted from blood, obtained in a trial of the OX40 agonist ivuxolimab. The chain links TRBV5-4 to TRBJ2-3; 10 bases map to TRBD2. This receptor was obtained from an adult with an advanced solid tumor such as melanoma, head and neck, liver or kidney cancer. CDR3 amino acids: CASSLRTSGDSTDTQYF. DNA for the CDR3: TGTGCCAGCAGCCTCCGGACTAGCGGAGATAGCACAGATACGCAGTATTTT.